The 7 T cell receptor beta chains listed next were all sequenced from one sample in a study of T cells after yellow fever vaccination. MiXCR, run by TCRdb on the 5' RACE reads, gives a single entry per CDR3 protein. The sample has around 400,000 distinct CDR3 sequences, around a tenth seen once. Sequenced material: PBMCs, taken on the day of the first yellow fever vaccination. Receptor source: a man aged 18 to 35 who received the YFV17D yellow fever vaccine.

The chain links TRBV20-1 to TRBJ2-5; 12 nucleotides match TRBD1. CDR3 length: 15 amino acids. Germline CDR1 is DFQATT and CDR2 is SNEGSKA (reference sequence). V dropped 3 bases and J dropped 3; count of bases not matched to a gene: 5. CDR3 sequence: CSASPGTGGKETQYF. The DNA for the CDR3 is TGCAGTGCTAGTCCCGGGACAGGGGGCAAAGAGACCCAGTACTTC.

The chain joins TRBV6-5 to TRBJ1-5, with D possibly being TRBD1 (6 bases). The CDR3 is made up of 15 amino acids. Germline V gene data show CDR1 as MNHEY and CDR2 as SVGAGI. Trimming removed 4 bases at V and 5 bases at J, with 15 bases between. The CDR3 DNA is TGTGCCAGCAGTTTCTCAGGGGAAGGGGATCAGCCCCAGCATTTT. Protein sequence: CASSFSGEGDQPQHF.

The sample holds a few counts of this clonotype. The chain has TRBV11-1 and TRBJ2-7; 9 bases are a match to TRBD2. The CDR3 loop spans 13 amino acids. Germline-derived CDR1 and CDR2 are SGHAT and FQDESV (reference sequence). The V and J ends lost 5 bases and 6 bases, in that order; junction bases with no gene match: 5. The chain's CDR3 is CASSHRLAAEQYV. The CDR3 DNA sequence: TGTGCCAGCAGCCACCGACTAGCGGCCGAGCAGTACGTC.

The rearrangement joins TRBV5-4 to TRBJ1-1; weak D call: TRBD1 (5 bases). The CDR3 is 14 residues long. Germline V lookup: CDR1 SGHNT, CDR2 YYREEE (reference sequence). V lost 7 bases to trimming and J lost 5 bases, with 18 bases between them. Written as DNA, the CDR3 is TGTGCCAGCTCAACTTCAGGGCGTGAAACTGAAGCTTTCTTT. It codes for CASSTSGRETEAFF.

The rearrangement uses TRBV20-1 and TRBJ1-5; 8 nucleotides agree with TRBD1. Germline V gene lookup returns CDR1 DFQATT and CDR2 SNEGSKA (reference sequence). The CDR3 covers 12 residues. After removal of 3 bases from V and 7 bases from J, the junction contained 2 bases not matched to a gene. The chain's CDR3 is CSASTGGQPQHF. The DNA of the CDR3 is TGCAGTGCTAGTACAGGGGGACAGCCCCAGCATTTT.

This clonotype was seen more than once but under ten times. The chain links TRBV5-1 to TRBJ2-2; 8 bases align to TRBD1. V lost 7 bases and J lost 1; bases outside the gene matches: 9. CDR3 length: 16 residues. Germline V gene sequence: CDR1 SGHRS, CDR2 YFSETQ. CDR3 nucleotides: TGCGCCAGCTCCCCAGGGGGCTGGGGGAACACCGGGGAGCTGTTTTTT. This sequence encodes CASSPGGWGNTGELFF.

The chain links TRBV12-3 or TRBV12-4 to TRBJ1-1, with TRBD1 identical over 8 bases. The CDR3 runs 15 residues. V shed 5 bases, J shed 1 base, and the junction held 6 bases outside the gene matches. CDR3 amino acids: CASSVADRANTEAFF. The CDR3 region has the DNA TGTGCCAGCAGTGTCGCGGACAGGGCGAACACTGAAGCTTTCTTT.